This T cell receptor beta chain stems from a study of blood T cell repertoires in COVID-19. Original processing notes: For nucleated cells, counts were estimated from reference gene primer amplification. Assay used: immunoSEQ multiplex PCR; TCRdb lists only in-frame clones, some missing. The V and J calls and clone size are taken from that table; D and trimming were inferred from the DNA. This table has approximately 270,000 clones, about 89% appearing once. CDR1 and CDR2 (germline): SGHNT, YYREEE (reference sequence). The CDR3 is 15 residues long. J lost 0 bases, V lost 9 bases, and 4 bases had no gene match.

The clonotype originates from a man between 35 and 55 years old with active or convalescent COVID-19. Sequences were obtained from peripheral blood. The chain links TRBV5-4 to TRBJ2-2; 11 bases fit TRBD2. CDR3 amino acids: CATHSGGANTGELFF. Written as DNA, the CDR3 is TGTGCCACTCATAGCGGGGGGGCGAACACCGGGGAGCTGTTTTTT.